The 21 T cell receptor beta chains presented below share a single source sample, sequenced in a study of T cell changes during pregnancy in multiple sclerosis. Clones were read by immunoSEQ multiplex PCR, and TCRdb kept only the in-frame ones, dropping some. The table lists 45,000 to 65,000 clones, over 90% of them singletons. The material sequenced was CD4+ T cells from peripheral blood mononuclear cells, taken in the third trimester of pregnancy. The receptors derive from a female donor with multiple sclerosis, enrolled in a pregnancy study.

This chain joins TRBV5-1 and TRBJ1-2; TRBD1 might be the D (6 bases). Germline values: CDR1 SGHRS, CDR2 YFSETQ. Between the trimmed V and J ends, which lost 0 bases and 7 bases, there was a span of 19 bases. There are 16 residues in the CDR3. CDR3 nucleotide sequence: TGCGCCAGCAGCTTGGCCCAACCGGACAGAGGCGGTGGCTACACCTTC. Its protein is CASSLAQPDRGGGYTF.

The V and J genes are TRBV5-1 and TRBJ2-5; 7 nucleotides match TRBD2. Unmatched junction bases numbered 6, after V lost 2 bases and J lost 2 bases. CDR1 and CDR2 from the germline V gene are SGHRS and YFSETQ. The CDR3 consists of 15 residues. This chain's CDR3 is CASSFTGGPQETQYF. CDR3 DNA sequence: TGCGCCAGCAGCTTCACGGGGGGTCCACAAGAGACCCAGTACTTC.

The chain's CDR3 is CASSFLGTGAWQPQHF. The CDR3 nucleotides are TGTGCCAGTAGTTTCCTCGGGACAGGGGCTTGGCAGCCCCAGCATTTT. This rearrangement joins TRBV19 to TRBJ1-5, with TRBD1 matching over 10 bases. There are 16 residues in the CDR3. The junction had 11 bases not matched to a gene; V was cut back by 5 bases and J by 7 bases. Germline loops: CDR1 LNHDA, CDR2 SQIVND (reference sequence).

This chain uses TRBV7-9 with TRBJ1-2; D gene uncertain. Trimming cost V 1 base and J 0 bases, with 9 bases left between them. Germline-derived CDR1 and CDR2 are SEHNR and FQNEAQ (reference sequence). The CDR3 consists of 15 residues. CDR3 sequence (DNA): TGTGCCAGCAGCTTAGATTGGAGAGCTAACTATGGCTACACCTTC. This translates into CASSLDWRANYGYTF.

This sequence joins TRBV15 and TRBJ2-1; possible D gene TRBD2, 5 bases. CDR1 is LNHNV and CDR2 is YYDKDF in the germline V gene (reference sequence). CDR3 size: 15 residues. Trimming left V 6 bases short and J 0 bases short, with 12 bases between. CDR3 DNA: TGTGCCACCAGGAAAGCGGTTAGCTCCTACAATGAGCAGTTCTTC. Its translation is CATRKAVSSYNEQFF.

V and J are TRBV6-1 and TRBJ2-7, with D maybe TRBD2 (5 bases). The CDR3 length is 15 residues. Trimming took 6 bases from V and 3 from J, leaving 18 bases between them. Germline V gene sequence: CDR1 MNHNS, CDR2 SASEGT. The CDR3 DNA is TGTGCCAGCAGCCCGATCCAGGCGGGCGTCTACGAGCAGTACTTC. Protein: CASSPIQAGVYEQYF.

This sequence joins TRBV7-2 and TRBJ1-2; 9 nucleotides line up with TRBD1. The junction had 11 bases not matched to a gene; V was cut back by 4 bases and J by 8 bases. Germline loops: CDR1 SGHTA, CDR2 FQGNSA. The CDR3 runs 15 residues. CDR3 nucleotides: TGTGCCAGCAGCTATCAACCGGGACAGGGAGAGGGCTACACCTTC. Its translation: CASSYQPGQGEGYTF.

The CDR3 spells CATSVGTGSRNTIYF. CDR3 DNA sequence: TGTGCCACCAGCGTAGGGACAGGGTCGCGAAACACCATATATTTT. The gene calls are TRBV15 and TRBJ1-3, with 9 bases that match TRBD1. The CDR3 runs to 15 residues. J lost 5 bases, V lost 5 bases, and 7 bases had no gene match. Germline values: CDR1 LNHNV, CDR2 YYDKDF (reference sequence).

CDR3 DNA sequence: TGTGCCACCAGCAGAAGCCCCCAAGATCAGCCCCAGCATTTT. Translated, it gives CATSRSPQDQPQHF. This chain joins TRBV15 and TRBJ1-5; D not certain. Per the germline V gene, CDR1 is LNHNV and CDR2 is YYDKDF (reference sequence). CDR3 size: 14 residues. V was shortened by 2 bases and J by 5 bases, with 10 bases between the two germline ends.

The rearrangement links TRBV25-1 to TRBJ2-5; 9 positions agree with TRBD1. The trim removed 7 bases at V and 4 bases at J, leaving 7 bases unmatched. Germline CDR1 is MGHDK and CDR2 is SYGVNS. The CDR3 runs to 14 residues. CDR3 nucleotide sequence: TGTGCCAGCAACAAACAGGGGGCCTCAGAGACCCAGTACTTC. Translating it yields CASNKQGASETQYF.

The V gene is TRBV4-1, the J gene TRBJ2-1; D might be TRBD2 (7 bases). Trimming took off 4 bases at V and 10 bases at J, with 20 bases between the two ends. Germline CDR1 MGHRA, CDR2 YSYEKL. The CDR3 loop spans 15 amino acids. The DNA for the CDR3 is TGCGCCAGCAGCCGACCCAGCCGGGGGGCGTTGGAGCAGTTCTTC. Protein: CASSRPSRGALEQFF.

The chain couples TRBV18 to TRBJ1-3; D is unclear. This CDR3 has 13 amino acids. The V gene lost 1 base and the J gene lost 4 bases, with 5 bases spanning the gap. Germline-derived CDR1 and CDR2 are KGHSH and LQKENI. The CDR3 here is CASSPRQGNTIYF. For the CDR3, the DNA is TGTGCCAGCTCACCACGGCAGGGAAACACCATATATTTT.

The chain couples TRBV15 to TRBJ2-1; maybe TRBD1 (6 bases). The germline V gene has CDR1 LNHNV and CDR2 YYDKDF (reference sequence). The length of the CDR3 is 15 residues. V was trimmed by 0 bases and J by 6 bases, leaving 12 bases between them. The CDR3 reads CATSRDRGTANEQFF. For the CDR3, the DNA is TGTGCCACCAGCAGAGACAGGGGCACCGCCAATGAGCAGTTCTTC.

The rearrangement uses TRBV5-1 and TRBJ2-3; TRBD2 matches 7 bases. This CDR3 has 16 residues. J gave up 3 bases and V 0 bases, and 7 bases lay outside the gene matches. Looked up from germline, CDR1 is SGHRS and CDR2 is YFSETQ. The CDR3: CASSLDAQGGTDTQYF. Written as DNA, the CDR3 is TGCGCCAGCAGCTTGGATGCCCAGGGAGGGACAGATACGCAGTATTTT.

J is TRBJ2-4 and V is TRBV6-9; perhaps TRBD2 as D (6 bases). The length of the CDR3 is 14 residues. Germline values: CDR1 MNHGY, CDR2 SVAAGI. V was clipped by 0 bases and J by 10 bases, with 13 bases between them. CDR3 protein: CASSYSTREDIQYF. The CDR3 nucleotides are TGTGCCAGCAGTTATTCAACAAGGGAGGATATTCAGTACTTC.

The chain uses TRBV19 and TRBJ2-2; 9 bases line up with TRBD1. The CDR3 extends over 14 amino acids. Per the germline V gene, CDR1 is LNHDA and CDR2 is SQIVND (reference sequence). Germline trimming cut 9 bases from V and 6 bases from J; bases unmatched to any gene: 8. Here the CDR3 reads CASARDRGSGELFF. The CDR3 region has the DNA TGTGCCAGCGCCCGAGACAGGGGGTCCGGGGAGCTGTTTTTT.

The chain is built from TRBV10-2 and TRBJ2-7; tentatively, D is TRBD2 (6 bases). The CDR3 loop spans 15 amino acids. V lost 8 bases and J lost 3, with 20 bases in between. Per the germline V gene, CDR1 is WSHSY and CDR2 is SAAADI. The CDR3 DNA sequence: TGCGCCAGCCGGTACGGGGGAAGTGCTTTCTACGAGCAGTACTTC. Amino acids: CASRYGGSAFYEQYF.

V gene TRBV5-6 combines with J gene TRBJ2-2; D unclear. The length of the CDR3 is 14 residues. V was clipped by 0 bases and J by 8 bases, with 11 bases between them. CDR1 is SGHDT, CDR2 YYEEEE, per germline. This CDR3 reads CASSLVSPRGELFF. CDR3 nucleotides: TGTGCCAGCAGCTTGGTTAGTCCCCGGGGGGAGCTGTTTTTT.

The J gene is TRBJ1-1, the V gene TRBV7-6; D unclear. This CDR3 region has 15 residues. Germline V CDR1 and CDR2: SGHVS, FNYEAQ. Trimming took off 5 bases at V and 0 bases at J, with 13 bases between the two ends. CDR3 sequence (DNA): TGTGCCAGCAGCCCCTACGGGGAGATGAACACTGAAGCTTTCTTT. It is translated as CASSPYGEMNTEAFF.

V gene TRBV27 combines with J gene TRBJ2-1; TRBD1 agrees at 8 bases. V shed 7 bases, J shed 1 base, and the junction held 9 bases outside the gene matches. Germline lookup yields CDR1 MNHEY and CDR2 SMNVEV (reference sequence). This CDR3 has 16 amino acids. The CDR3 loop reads CASNLGQGESYNEQFF. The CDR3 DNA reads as TGTGCCAGCAACCTCGGACAGGGTGAATCCTACAATGAGCAGTTCTTC.

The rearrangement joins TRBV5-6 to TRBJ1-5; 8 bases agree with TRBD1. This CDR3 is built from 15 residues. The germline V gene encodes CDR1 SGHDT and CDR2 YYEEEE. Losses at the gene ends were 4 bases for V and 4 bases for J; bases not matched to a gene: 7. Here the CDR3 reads CASSRRGHGNQPQHF. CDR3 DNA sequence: TGTGCCAGCAGCCGCAGGGGGCATGGTAATCAGCCCCAGCATTTT.